The entry below gives a single TCR beta chain sequence along with its context. There is no known antigen for this receptor. No clone much larger than this one lies a single base away; base qualities are absent. TCRbeta CDR3 regions were amplified from genomic DNA using the immunoSEQ Assay, a bias-controlled multiplex PCR. On the study's bioinformatics: Within the assay, amplification of reference gene primers was used to estimate how many nucleated cells each sample contained. Sequence reads were collapsed and filtered to measure the absolute abundance of every unique TCRbeta CDR3 rearrangement. For each sample, productive Simpson clonality was calculated by taking the square root of Simpson's diversity index across productive rearrangements. Not all clones reach the TCRdb copy of this immuneACCESS table, which keeps in-frame sequences only. Checked studies attribute under half of the gap to unresolved V genes and leave the rest unexplained. For V, J and clone size, that table is used; D and trimming come from the DNA. The sample has roughly 300,000 clones on record, about nine tenths of them singletons. The leading ten clones occupy around 4.6% of the sample.

This sample stems from a study of blood T cell repertoires in COVID-19 (dated by TCRdb to about 2020). The study in broad terms: Samples from collaborators originated in the United States, Italy and Spain and spanned both the acute and convalescent phases of COVID-19. The material from the prospective study consisted of cDNA or gDNA derived from T cells, B-cell-depleted T cells, or PBMCs. The dataset comprised deeply sampled blood TCRbeta repertoires from subjects exposed to, actively infected with, or recovered from COVID-19. The repertoires were released in a freely available public database intended as a resource for research on the immune response to SARS-CoV-2. The samples were drawn from two sources: the first 160 participants of the ongoing ImmuneRACE study, and 1,000 to 1,500 subjects contributed by 6 global collaborators. Nearly every sample came with metadata listing a de-identified subject ID, COVID-19 status, age in years and sex. Where HLA class I and class II types were available, the types were taken from metadata supplied by the sample provider, not from assay-based typing.

Overall study outcomes, separate from this receptor: Clinical and demographic metadata were provided uncurated, with the amount varying by source and participant.

CDR1 and CDR2 were assigned from the germline V gene (reference sequence) as LNHDA and SQIVND. V lost 2 bases and J lost 3 bases; the stretch between them is 14 bases long. The CDR3 runs 15 residues from the cysteine to the phenylalanine. The retained sequence is limited to the CDR3, 45 bases, with the frame set at the first base. In the prospective study, participants were about 18 to 95 years old, resided in around 25 geographic areas of the United States, and were enrolled through a virtual design. Cohort assignment in the prospective study relied on participant-reported clinical history from a screening survey and a study questionnaire. Recovered participants in ImmuneRACE Cohort 3 were defined by two consecutive negative NP/OP PCR tests, clearance by a healthcare professional, or resolution of symptoms. In the prospective study, whole blood, serum and a nasopharyngeal or oropharyngeal swab were collected from each participant by mobile phlebotomists. Additional blood draws and questionnaires over an approximately two-month period could optionally be provided by prospective study participants. Before DNA extraction, blood samples from the prospective study were shipped at room temperature or frozen.

The rearranged segments are TRBV19 and TRBJ2-7; TRBD2 is a weak D gene call, 5 bases matching. The clonotype comes from a young man who had recovered from COVID-19. The sequencing sample was made of PBMCs or T cells enriched from blood (not recorded which). CDR3 reads: CASSIREGAYYEQYF. At the DNA level, the sequence is TGTGCCAGTAGTATACGGGAAGGCGCCTACTACGAGCAGTACTTC.